This paragraph covers one T cell receptor beta chain sequence. Its antigen is undetermined. Profiled with immunoSEQ multiplex PCR; TCRdb holds only in-frame clones, not every one. The sample shows 40,000 to 60,000 clones, over 65% of them seen only once. PCR or immunohistochemistry showed mismatch repair deficiency in every enrolled patient. The source of the sample is a study of PD-1 blockade in mismatch repair-deficient tumors. CDR3 length: 14 amino acids. In germline, CDR1 is LNHDA, CDR2 SQIVND (reference sequence). V lost 6 bases and J lost 4; bases outside the gene matches: 5. General study results and limits: Tumor-resident clones, often absent from pretreatment blood, expanded after pembrolizumab and then contracted.

The TCR was taken from an adult with mismatch repair-deficient cancer. The sequences come from peripheral blood, collected 4 weeks after starting pembrolizumab. The chain is built from TRBV19 and TRBJ1-1; 10 nucleotides match TRBD1. DNA of the CDR3: TGTGCCAGTAGGGGGACAGGGGAGGTCACTGAAGCTTTCTTT. It encodes CASRGTGEVTEAFF.